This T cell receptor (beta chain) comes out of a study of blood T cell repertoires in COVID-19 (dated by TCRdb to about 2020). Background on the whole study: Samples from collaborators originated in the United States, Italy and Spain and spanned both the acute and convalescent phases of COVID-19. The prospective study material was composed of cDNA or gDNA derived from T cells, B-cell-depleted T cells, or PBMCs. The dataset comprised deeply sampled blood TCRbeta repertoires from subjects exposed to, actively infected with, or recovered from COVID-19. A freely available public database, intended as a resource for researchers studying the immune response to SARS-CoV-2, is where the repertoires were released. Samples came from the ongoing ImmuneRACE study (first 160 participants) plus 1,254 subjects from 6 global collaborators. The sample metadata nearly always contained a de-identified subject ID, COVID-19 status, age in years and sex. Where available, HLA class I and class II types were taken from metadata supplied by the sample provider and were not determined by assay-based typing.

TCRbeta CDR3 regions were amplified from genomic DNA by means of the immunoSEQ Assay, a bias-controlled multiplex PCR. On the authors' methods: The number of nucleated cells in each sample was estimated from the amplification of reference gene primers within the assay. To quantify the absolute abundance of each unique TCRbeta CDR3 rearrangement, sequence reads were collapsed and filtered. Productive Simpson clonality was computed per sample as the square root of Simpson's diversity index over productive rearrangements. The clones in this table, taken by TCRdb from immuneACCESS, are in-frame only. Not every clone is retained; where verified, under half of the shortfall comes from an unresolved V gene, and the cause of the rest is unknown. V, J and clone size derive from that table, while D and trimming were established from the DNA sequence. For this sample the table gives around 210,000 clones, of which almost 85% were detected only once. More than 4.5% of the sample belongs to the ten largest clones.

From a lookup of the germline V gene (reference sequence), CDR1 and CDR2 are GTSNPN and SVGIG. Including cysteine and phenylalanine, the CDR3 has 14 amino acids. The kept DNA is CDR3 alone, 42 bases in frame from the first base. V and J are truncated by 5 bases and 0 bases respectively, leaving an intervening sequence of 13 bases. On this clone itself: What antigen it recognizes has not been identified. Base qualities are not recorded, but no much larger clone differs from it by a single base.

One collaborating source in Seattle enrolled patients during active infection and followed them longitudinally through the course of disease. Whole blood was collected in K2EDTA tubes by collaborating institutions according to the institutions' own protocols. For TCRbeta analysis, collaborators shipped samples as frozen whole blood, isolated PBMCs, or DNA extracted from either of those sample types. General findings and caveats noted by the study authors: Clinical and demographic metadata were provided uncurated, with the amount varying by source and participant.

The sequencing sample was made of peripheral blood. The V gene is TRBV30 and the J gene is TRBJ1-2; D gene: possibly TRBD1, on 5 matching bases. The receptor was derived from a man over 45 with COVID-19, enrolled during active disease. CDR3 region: CAWAWATANYGYTF. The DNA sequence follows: TGTGCCTGGGCTTGGGCGACAGCTAACTATGGCTACACCTTC. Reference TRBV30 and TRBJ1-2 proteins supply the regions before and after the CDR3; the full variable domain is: SQTIHQWPATLVQPVGSPLSLECTVEGTSNPNLYWYRQAAGRGLQLLFYSVGIGQISSEVPQNLSASRPQDRQFILSSKKLLLSDSGFYLCAWAWATANYGYTFGSGTRLTVV.